The 28 T cell receptor beta chains given below trace back to one sample, sequenced in a study of blood T cells in healthy people across ages. Then a second PCR, running about 6 to 11 cycles, was carried out with a sample-barcoded 5' primer and a J-beta primer mix. TCRdb re-analysed the 5' RACE reads in MiXCR, keeping a single row per CDR3 protein. Among about 1.5 million distinct CDR3 sequences listed, 35% to 45% were seen once. The sample taken for sequencing was blood. The receptors were sampled from a woman in her late teens or twenties in good health.

The table lists this clonotype with a count of one. This chain links TRBV7-6 with TRBJ2-2; D call uncertain. Trimming removed 4 bases from V and 7 bases from J, with 10 bases in between. Germline V gives CDR1 SGHVS, CDR2 FNYEAQ. CDR3 length equals 13 residues. For the CDR3, the DNA is TGTGCCAGCAGCTCGCAGGCCCACGGGGAGCTGTTTTTT. Translating it yields CASSSQAHGELFF. The full variable domain, in which reference TRBV7-6 and TRBJ2-2 provide the parts outside the CDR3, is GAGVSQSPRYKVTKRGQDVALRCDPISGHVSLYWYRQALGQGPEFLTYFNYEAQQDKSGLPNDRFSAERPEGSISTLTIQRTEQRDSAMYRCASSSQAHGELFFGEGSRLTVL.

The chain carries TRBV4-3 and TRBJ2-1; TRBD2 agrees at 7 bases. The V and J ends lost 3 bases and 4 bases, in that order; junction bases with no gene match: 15. The CDR3 has 18 amino acids. Germline CDR1 is LGHNA and CDR2 is YSLEER. CDR3 nucleotides: TGCGCCAGCAGCCATTTAGCGGATCTTCCCGGGGGGTACAATGAGCAGTTCTTC. This gives the protein CASSHLADLPGGYNEQFF.

Only a few counts were recorded for this clonotype. This rearrangement joins TRBV4-3 to TRBJ1-1, with a weak D call TRBD1 (5 bases). Trimming took off 0 bases at V and 5 bases at J, with 16 bases between the two ends. The CDR3 covers 16 residues. Germline V gives CDR1 LGHNA, CDR2 YSLEER. The chain's CDR3 is CASSQDRGTGGTEAFF. For the CDR3, the DNA is TGCGCCAGCAGCCAAGATCGCGGGACGGGAGGAACTGAAGCTTTCTTT.

The chain is built from TRBV10-3 and TRBJ1-5; D uncertain. This CDR3 spans 15 amino acids. V gave up 2 bases and J gave up 7 bases, with 15 bases separating them. Germline values: CDR1 ENHRY, CDR2 SYGVKD. Written as DNA, the CDR3 is TGTGCCATCAGTGAGCATTCGGTGGCGCCGCAGCCCCAGCATTTT. Translating it yields CAISEHSVAPQPQHF.

The chain is built from TRBV27 and TRBJ2-7; 11 bases are a match to TRBD2. CDR1 MNHEY and CDR2 SMNVEV come from the germline V gene (reference sequence). This CDR3 has 17 residues. J gave up 0 bases and V 0 bases, and 4 bases lay outside the gene matches. CDR3 in DNA: TGTGCCAGCAGTTTATCCCTAGCGGGGGGTCTCTCCTACGAGCAGTACTTC. Translation gives CASSLSLAGGLSYEQYF.

This clonotype was counted a few times. This CDR3 is CASSLDSVYGYTF. CDR3 DNA: TGTGCCAGCAGCTTAGACAGTGTCTATGGCTACACCTTC. This chain links TRBV6-2 or TRBV6-3 with TRBJ1-2; tentatively, D is TRBD1 (5 bases). Germline CDR1 and CDR2: MNHEY and SVGEGT. The CDR3 is made up of 13 amino acids. Deletions cut 6 bases from V and 4 bases from J, with 12 bases between.

This clonotype has more than one count but fewer than ten. V is TRBV12-3 or TRBV12-4 and J is TRBJ2-7; 9 bases are a match to TRBD1. This CDR3 comprises 13 residues. V dropped 7 bases and J dropped 6; count of bases not matched to a gene: 7. The CDR3 sequence is CASTYRGLPEQYF. For the CDR3, the DNA is TGTGCCAGCACCTACAGGGGGCTTCCCGAGCAGTACTTC.

The CDR3 sequence is CASSPGAGETYEQYF. The CDR3 nucleotides read TGTGCCAGCTCACCGGGAGCGGGAGAAACCTACGAGCAGTACTTC. This chain connects TRBV18 to TRBJ2-7; TRBD2 agrees at 8 bases. V trimming: 3 bases; J trimming: 2 bases; junction bases outside the gene matches: 6. This CDR3 contains 15 residues. In germline, CDR1 is KGHSH, CDR2 LQKENI. The complete variable domain, with remaining parts taken from reference TRBV18 and TRBJ2-7, reads NAGVMQNPRHLVRRRGQEARLRCSPMKGHSHVYWYRQLPEEGLKFMVYLQKENIIDESGMPKERFSAEFPKEGPSILRIQQVVRGDSAAYFCASSPGAGETYEQYFGPGTRLTVT.

The J gene is TRBJ1-1, the V gene TRBV25-1; maybe TRBD1 (5 bases). V lost 3 bases, J lost 0 bases, and 14 bases lay in between. Germline loops: CDR1 MGHDK, CDR2 SYGVNS. This CDR3 has 16 amino acids. CDR3 loop: CASSDPGQGMNTEAFF. For the CDR3, the DNA is TGTGCCAGCAGTGATCCGGGGCAGGGAATGAACACTGAAGCTTTCTTT.

This chain joins TRBV20-1 and TRBJ1-1, with D unresolved. The CDR3 covers 14 residues. The V end was cut by 2 bases, the J end by 2 bases, with 12 bases between. The germline CDR1 and CDR2 sequences are DFQATT and SNEGSKA (reference sequence). As DNA, the CDR3 is TGCAGTGCTAGAACACATTTCGGTAACACTGAAGCTTTCTTT. Translating it yields CSARTHFGNTEAFF.

The sample holds a few counts of this clonotype. The chain links TRBV20-1 to TRBJ2-4; possible D gene TRBD1, 6 bases. Trimming stripped 4 bases from V and 4 bases from J, with 14 bases between. The CDR3 consists of 14 residues. Per germline, CDR1 DFQATT and CDR2 SNEGSKA (reference sequence). CDR3 residues: CSAIGQSFKNIQYF. The CDR3 nucleotides read TGCAGTGCTATCGGACAGTCGTTTAAAAACATTCAGTACTTC.

Only a few counts were recorded for this clonotype. The chain links TRBV7-2 to TRBJ2-1, with 7 bases lining up with TRBD1. Matching the DNA end better, TRBJ2-7 makes the J call doubtful. Germline CDR1 and CDR2: SGHTA and FQGNSA. This CDR3 is 15 amino acids long. The CDR3 loop reads CASSPGQSSYNEQYF. CDR3 DNA sequence: TGTGCCAGCAGCCCGGGACAGAGCTCCTACAATGAGCAGTACTTC.

This clonotype was seen a few times. The chain links TRBV20-1 to TRBJ1-1; tentative D call: TRBD1 (5 bases). The CDR3 loop spans 16 amino acids. Deletions cut 1 base from V and 3 bases from J, with 18 bases between. Germline CDR1 is DFQATT and CDR2 is SNEGSKA (reference sequence). The CDR3 here is CSARGTLVGQDTEAFF. The DNA for the CDR3 is TGCAGTGCTAGAGGAACCTTGGTGGGGCAAGACACTGAAGCTTTCTTT.

This chain joins TRBV11-1 and TRBJ2-3; possible D gene TRBD2, 6 bases. Trimming stripped 4 bases from V and 2 bases from J, with 16 bases between. Germline CDR1 and CDR2: SGHAT and FQDESV (reference sequence). This CDR3 has 16 residues. The CDR3 spells CASSSGRTSLTDTQYF. CDR3 nucleotide sequence: TGTGCCAGCAGCTCGGGGAGGACATCCCTCACAGATACGCAGTATTTT.

The chain is built from TRBV6-5 and TRBJ2-1, with D perhaps TRBD1 (6 bases). Germline loops: CDR1 MNHEY, CDR2 SVGAGI. V lost 7 bases, J lost 9 bases, and 19 bases lay in between. There are 14 residues in the CDR3. Here the CDR3 DNA reads TGTGCCAGCACCTTCACCCCTCAGGGGCGTGAGCAGTTCTTC. This translates into CASTFTPQGREQFF.

Comments on this clonotype: This may stem from a read error, because a much larger clone lies one nucleotide away. This rearrangement joins TRBV7-2 to TRBJ2-6, with D uncertain. The CDR3 is made up of 16 amino acids. V lost 3 bases and J lost 0, with 9 bases in between. The V gene's germline CDR1 is SGHTA and CDR2 FQGNSA. CDR3 loop: CASSFAINSGANVLTF. The CDR3 nucleotides read TGTGCCAGCAGCTTTGCCATCAACTCTGGGGCCAACGTCCTGACTTTC.

The chain carries TRBV20-1 and TRBJ2-7; the match to TRBD1 covers 8 bases. Germline CDR1 is DFQATT and CDR2 is SNEGSKA (reference sequence). The CDR3 loop spans 13 amino acids. J gave up 6 bases and V 5 bases, and 9 bases lay outside the gene matches. The CDR3 nucleotides read TGCAGTGCTCCCCGACAGGGGCTAGGCGAGCAGTACTTC. The encoded protein is CSAPRQGLGEQYF.

This rearrangement joins TRBV24-1 to TRBJ2-2, with 7 positions matching TRBD1. Germline V gene lookup returns CDR1 KGHDR and CDR2 SFDVKD. The CDR3 runs 15 residues. The J segment lost 7 bases and the V segment lost 3 bases, leaving 7 bases of the junction unmatched. Written as DNA, the CDR3 is TGTGCCACCAGTGATACCACAGGGGCGAGCGGGGAGCTGTTTTTT. Its protein product is CATSDTTGASGELFF.

The chain carries TRBV20-1 and TRBJ1-6; 9 bases map to TRBD1. The CDR3 is 16 residues long. V shed 4 bases, J shed 7 bases, and the junction held 11 bases outside the gene matches. Germline assignment: CDR1 DFQATT and CDR2 SNEGSKA (reference sequence). CDR3 region: CSAIQDRGWYNSPLHF. Here the CDR3 DNA reads TGCAGTGCTATTCAGGACAGGGGATGGTACAATTCACCCCTCCACTTT.

This chain joins TRBV5-1 and TRBJ2-3; the D is unclear. From germline, CDR1 is SGHRS and CDR2 YFSETQ. The CDR3 extends over 17 amino acids. V was cut by 4 bases and J by 1 base, with 19 bases left in between. CDR3 DNA sequence: TGCGCCAGCAGCCCAGCTAGTATAAGCCTCGGCACAGATACGCAGTATTTT. It is translated as CASSPASISLGTDTQYF.

This clonotype turned up a few times. This sequence joins TRBV20-1 and TRBJ1-6; 7 bases map to TRBD1. Germline V CDR1 and CDR2: DFQATT, SNEGSKA (reference sequence). CDR3 length: 16 residues. J lost 6 bases, V lost 3 bases, and 11 bases had no gene match. The DNA of the CDR3 is TGCAGTGCTAGGCTGCGAACAGGGGAGTCTAATTCACCCCTCCACTTT. Its translation: CSARLRTGESNSPLHF.

The genes are TRBV5-1 and TRBJ2-5, with 8 bases fitting TRBD2. Germline CDR1 is SGHRS and CDR2 is YFSETQ. After removal of 4 bases from V and 2 bases from J, the junction contained 7 bases not matched to a gene. The CDR3 has 15 residues. The CDR3 reads CASSVWSGRQETQYF. In DNA, the CDR3 is TGCGCCAGCAGCGTCTGGAGCGGGAGACAAGAGACCCAGTACTTC.

This clonotype was recorded many times. This sequence joins TRBV29-1 and TRBJ1-1; D uncertain. Trimming shortened V by 6 bases and J by 5 bases, and 7 bases separated the two germline ends. The CDR3 runs to 10 residues. From germline, CDR1 is SQVTM and CDR2 ANQGSEA. The CDR3 region has the DNA TGCAGCGTGGTAGGGACTGAAGCTTTCTTT. Translation: CSVVGTEAFF.

This clonotype was recorded at least ten times. The CDR3 nucleotides read TGCAGTGCTAGTAAGACTAGCTACGAGCAGTACTTC. The encoded protein is CSASKTSYEQYF. The chain combines TRBV20-1 with TRBJ2-7; tentative D call: TRBD2 (6 bases). V was shortened by 3 bases and J by 3 bases, with 9 bases between the two germline ends. This CDR3 has 12 amino acids. The germline V gene has CDR1 DFQATT and CDR2 SNEGSKA (reference sequence).

The rearrangement joins TRBV19 to TRBJ2-1, with no clear D. Looked up from germline, CDR1 is LNHDA and CDR2 is SQIVND (reference sequence). V was cut by 8 bases and J by 6 bases, with 8 bases left in between. The CDR3 consists of 11 residues. The CDR3: CASGVGNEQFF. The CDR3 DNA sequence: TGTGCCAGTGGTGTGGGCAATGAGCAGTTCTTC.

There are a few counts of this clonotype. Here the CDR3 DNA reads TGCGCCAGCAGCTTAATAGGGACACCGAACTATGGCTACACCTTC. Translation: CASSLIGTPNYGYTF. V usage is TRBV5-1 and J usage is TRBJ1-2; possible D gene TRBD1, 6 bases. Germline V gives CDR1 SGHRS, CDR2 YFSETQ. Trimming removed 2 bases from V and 2 bases from J, with 13 bases in between. This CDR3 region has 15 residues.

This clonotype has only a few counts. J is TRBJ1-2 and V is TRBV5-5; TRBD1 is a possible D gene (6 bases). The germline V gene has CDR1 SGHKS and CDR2 YYEKEE (reference sequence). V dropped 0 bases and J dropped 3 bases, with 9 bases sitting between them. There are 14 residues in the CDR3. The CDR3 loop is CASSLAEGDYGYTF. The DNA of the CDR3 is TGTGCCAGCAGCTTGGCCGAGGGGGACTATGGCTACACCTTC.

This rearrangement joins TRBV28 to TRBJ2-2; possibly TRBD1 or TRBD2 for D (5 bases each). V lost 7 bases, J lost 3 bases, and 15 bases lay in between. This CDR3 is 15 amino acids long. Germline assignment: CDR1 MDHEN and CDR2 SYDVKM. This CDR3 reads CASTARWGYTGELFF. CDR3 nucleotides: TGTGCCAGCACCGCCCGATGGGGGTACACCGGGGAGCTGTTTTTT.